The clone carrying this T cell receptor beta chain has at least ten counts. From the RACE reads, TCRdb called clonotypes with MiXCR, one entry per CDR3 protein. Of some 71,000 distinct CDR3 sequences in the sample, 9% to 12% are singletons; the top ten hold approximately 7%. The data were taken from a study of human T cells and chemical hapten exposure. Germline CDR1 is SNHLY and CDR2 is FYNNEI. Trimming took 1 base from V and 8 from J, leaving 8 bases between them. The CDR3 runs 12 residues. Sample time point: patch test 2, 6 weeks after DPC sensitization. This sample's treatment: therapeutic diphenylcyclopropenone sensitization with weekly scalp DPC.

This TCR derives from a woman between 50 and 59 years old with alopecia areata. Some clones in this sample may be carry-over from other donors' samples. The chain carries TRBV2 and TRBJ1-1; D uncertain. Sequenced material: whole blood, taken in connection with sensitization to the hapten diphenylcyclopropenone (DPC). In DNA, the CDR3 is TGTGCCAGCAGTGAAGTGGCAGGCGAAGCTTTCTTT. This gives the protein CASSEVAGEAFF.